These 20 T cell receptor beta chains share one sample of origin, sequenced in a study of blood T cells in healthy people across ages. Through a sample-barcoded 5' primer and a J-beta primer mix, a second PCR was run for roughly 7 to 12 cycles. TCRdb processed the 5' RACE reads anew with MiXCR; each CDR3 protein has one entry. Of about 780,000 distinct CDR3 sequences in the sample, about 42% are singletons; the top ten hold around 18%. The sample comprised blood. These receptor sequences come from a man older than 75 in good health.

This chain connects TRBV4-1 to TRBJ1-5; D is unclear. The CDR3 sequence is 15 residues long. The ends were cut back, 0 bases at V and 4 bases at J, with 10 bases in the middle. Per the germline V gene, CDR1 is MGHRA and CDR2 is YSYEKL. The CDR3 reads CASSQERRRNQPQHF. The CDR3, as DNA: TGCGCCAGCAGCCAAGAAAGACGGAGGAATCAGCCCCAGCATTTT.

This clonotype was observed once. CDR3 protein: CASSLGSGGRKFSPLHF. DNA for the CDR3: TGTGCCAGCAGTTTAGGATCCGGGGGCAGGAAATTTTCACCCCTCCACTTT. The V call is TRBV27, the J call TRBJ1-6, with D perhaps TRBD1 (6 bases). Germline V CDR1 and CDR2: MNHEY, SMNVEV (reference sequence). The CDR3 contains 17 residues. V lost 2 bases and J lost 9, with 20 bases in between.

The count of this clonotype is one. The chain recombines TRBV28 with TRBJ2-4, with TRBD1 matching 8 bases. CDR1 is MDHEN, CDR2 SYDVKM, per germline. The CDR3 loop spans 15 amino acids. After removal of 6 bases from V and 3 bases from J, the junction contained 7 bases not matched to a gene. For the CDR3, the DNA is TGTGCCAGCAGGTCGGGACAGGCAAACAAAAACATTCAGTACTTC. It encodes CASRSGQANKNIQYF.

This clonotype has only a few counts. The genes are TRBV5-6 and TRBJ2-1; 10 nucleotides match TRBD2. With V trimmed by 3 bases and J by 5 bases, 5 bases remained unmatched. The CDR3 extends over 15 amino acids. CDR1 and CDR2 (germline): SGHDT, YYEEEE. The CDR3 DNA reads TGTGCCAGCAGCTCCCTAGCGGGAGACCACAATGAGCAGTTCTTC. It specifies CASSSLAGDHNEQFF.

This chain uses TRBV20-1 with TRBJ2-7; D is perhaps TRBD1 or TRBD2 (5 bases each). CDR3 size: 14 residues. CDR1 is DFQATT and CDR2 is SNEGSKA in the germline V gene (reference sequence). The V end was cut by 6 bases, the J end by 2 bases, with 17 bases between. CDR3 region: CSADTRTLTYEQYF. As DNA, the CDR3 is TGCAGTGCGGACACCAGGACTCTTACCTACGAGCAGTACTTC.

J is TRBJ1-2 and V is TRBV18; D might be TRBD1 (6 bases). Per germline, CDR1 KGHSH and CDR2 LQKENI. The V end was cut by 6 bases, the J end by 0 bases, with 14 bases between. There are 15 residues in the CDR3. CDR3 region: CASSSGDIANYGYTF. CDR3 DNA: TGTGCCAGCTCCTCAGGGGACATCGCTAACTATGGCTACACCTTC. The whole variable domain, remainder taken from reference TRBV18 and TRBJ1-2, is NAGVMQNPRHLVRRRGQEARLRCSPMKGHSHVYWYRQLPEEGLKFMVYLQKENIIDESGMPKERFSAEFPKEGPSILRIQQVVRGDSAAYFCASSSGDIANYGYTFGSGTRLTVV.

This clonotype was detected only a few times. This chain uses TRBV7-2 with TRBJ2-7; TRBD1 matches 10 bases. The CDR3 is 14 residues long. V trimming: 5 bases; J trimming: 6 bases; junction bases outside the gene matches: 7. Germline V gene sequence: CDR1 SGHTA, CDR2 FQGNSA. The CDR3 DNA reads TGTGCCAGCAGCGCGGACAGGGGGGCCACCGAGCAGTACTTC. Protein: CASSADRGATEQYF. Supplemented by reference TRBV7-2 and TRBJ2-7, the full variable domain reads GAGVSQSPSNKVTEKGKDVELRCDPISGHTALYWYRQSLGQGLEFLIYFQGNSAPDKSGLPSDRFSAERTGGSVSTLTIQRTQQEDSAVYLCASSADRGATEQYFGPGTRLTVT.

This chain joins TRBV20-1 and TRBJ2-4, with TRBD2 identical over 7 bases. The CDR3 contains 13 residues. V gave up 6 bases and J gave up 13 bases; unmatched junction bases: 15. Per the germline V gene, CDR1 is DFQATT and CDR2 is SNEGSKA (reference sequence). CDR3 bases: TGCAGTGCAGGTTCAGGGACGGCGGGGGAGCAGTACTTC. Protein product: CSAGSGTAGEQYF.

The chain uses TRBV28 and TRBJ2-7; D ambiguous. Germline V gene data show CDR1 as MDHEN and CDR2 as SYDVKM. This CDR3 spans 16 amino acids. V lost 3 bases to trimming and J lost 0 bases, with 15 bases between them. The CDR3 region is CASSFLGPKNSYEQYF. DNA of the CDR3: TGTGCCAGCAGTTTTTTAGGACCTAAGAACTCCTACGAGCAGTACTTC.

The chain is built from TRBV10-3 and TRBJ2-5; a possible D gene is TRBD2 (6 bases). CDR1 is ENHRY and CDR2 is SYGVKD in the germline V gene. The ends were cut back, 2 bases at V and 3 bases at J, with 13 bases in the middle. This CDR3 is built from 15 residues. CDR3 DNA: TGTGCCATCAGTGAGGCTGGCAGGGAGGAAGAGACCCAGTACTTC. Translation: CAISEAGREEETQYF.

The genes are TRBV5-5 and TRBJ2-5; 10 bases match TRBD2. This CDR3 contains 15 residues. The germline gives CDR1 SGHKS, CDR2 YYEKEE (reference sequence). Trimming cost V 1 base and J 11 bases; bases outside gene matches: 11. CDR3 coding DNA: TGTGCCAGCAGCTTGTTTCTAGCGGGAGAGGGTGAGCAGTACTTC. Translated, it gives CASSLFLAGEGEQYF.

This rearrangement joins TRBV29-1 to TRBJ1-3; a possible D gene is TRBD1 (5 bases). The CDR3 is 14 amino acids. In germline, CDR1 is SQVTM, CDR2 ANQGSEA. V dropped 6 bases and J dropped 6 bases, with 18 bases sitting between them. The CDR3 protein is CSVHSGTQENTIYF. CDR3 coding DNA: TGCAGCGTCCACAGCGGGACCCAAGAAAACACCATATATTTT. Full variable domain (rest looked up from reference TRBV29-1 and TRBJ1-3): SAVISQKPSRDICQRGTSLTIQCQVDSQVTMMFWYRQQPGQSLTLIATANQGSEATYESGFVIDKFPISRPNLTFSTLTVSNMSPEDSSIYLCSVHSGTQENTIYFGEGSWLTVV.

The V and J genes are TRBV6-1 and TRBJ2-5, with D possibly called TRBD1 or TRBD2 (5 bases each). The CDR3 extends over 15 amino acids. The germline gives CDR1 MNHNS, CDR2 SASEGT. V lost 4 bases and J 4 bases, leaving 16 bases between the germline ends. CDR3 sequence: CASSGGVGSRETQYF. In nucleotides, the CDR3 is TGTGCCAGCAGTGGGGGCGTGGGGAGCAGAGAGACCCAGTACTTC.

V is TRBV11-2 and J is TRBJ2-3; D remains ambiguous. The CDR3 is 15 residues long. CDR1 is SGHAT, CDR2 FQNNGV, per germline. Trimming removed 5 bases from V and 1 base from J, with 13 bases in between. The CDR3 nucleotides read TGTGCCAGCAGCCACATGGAACGGCGCACAGATACGCAGTATTTT. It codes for CASSHMERRTDTQYF.

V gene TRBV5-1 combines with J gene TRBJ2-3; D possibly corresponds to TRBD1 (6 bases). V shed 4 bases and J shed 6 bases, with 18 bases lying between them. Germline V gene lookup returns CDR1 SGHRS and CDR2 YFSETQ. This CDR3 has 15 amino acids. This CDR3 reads CASSIRDTERDTQYF. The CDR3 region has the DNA TGCGCCAGCAGCATTCGGGACACGGAGAGGGATACGCAGTATTTT.

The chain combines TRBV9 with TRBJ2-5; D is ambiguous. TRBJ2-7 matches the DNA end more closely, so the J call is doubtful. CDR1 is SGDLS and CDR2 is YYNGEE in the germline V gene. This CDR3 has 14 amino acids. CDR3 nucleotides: TGTGCCAGCAGCGTCTCAGACGATCCCTACGAGCAGTACTTC. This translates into CASSVSDDPYEQYF.

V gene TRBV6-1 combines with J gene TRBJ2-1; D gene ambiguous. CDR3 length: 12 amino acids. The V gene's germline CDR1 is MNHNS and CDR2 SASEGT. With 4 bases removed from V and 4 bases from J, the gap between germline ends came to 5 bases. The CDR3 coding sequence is TGTGCCAGCAGTGCCAAGTACAATGAGCAGTTCTTC. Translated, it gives CASSAKYNEQFF.

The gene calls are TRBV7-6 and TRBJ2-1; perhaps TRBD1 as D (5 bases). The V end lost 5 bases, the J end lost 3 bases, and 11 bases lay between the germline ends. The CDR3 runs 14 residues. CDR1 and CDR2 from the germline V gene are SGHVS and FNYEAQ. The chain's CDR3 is CASSPGLFYNEQFF. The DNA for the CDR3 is TGTGCCAGCAGCCCAGGGTTGTTCTACAATGAGCAGTTCTTC.

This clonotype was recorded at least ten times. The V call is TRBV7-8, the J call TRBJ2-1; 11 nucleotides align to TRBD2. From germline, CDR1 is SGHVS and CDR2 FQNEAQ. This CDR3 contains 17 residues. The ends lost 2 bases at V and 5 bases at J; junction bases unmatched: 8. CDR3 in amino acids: CASSLSLGTSGNNEQFF. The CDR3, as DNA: TGTGCCAGCAGCTTAAGTCTAGGGACTAGCGGTAACAATGAGCAGTTCTTC.

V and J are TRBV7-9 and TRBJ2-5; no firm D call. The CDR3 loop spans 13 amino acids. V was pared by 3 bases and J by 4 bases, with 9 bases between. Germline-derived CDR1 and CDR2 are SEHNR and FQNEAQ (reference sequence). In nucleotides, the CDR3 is TGTGCCAGCAGCTTCGATTTGAGAGAGACCCAGTACTTC. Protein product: CASSFDLRETQYF.